This T cell receptor (beta chain) was documented in a study of shared clonotypes between healthy human individuals. Genomic DNA of every subset was divided equally among multiple immunoSEQ plates. Methods used by the authors: ImmunoSEQ supplied junction-only sequences lacking quality scores, so filtering was different. Sequenced by immunoSEQ multiplex PCR; TCRdb stores in-frame clones only, minus some. V and J calls and clone size are copied from that table; D and trimming were computed from the DNA. The table lists over 2 million clones, about 95% of them singletons. CDR1 is SGHTA, CDR2 FQGNSA, per germline. The CDR3 runs 17 residues. The junction had 8 bases not matched to a gene; V was cut back by 5 bases and J by 2 bases. Notes on this clone: Its antigen remains unidentified.

Study-wide findings and caveats: Clonotype sharing among donors, it was expected, would be affected by sequencing depth.

The naive CD8 subset, CD45RO-negative cells positively selected for CCR7, excluded terminally differentiated effector memory CD45RA+ cells. The sample comprised naive CD8+ T cells sorted from blood. The receptor's source is a man aged 18 to 30 in good health. The rearrangement joins TRBV7-2 to TRBJ2-7; 14 nucleotides align to TRBD2. The chain's CDR3 is CASSTRLGLAGAYEQYF. CDR3 coding DNA: TGTGCCAGCAGCACACGCTTGGGACTAGCGGGGGCCTACGAGCAGTACTTC.